These T cell receptor beta chains were read from a single sample in a study of blood T cell repertoires in COVID-19. Sequencing used immunoSEQ multiplex PCR; TCRdb keeps in-frame clones, though not all of them. The profile shows around 340,000 clones, over 70% of them singletons. Sequencing was carried out using peripheral blood. Receptor source: a man aged 25-40 years with active or convalescent COVID-19. CDR3s include the opening cysteine and the closing phenylalanine or tryptophan. The D gene is left open where the match is weak. The size entry is marked missing in some rows and otherwise reads once, few, many or a size class.

v_gene	d_gene	j_gene	abundance	len	CDR3nt	CDR3aa
TRBV24-1	NA	TRBJ1-5	NA	13	TGTGCCACCAGTCAGAGGATGGCTCAGCCCCAGCATTTT	CATSQRMAQPQHF
TRBV6-2/TRBV6-3	NA	TRBJ1-6	NA	13	TGTGCCAGCAGCTTCAGGGGTAATTCACCCCTCCACTTT	CASSFRGNSPLHF
TRBV7-9	TRBD1	TRBJ2-7	NA	14	TGTGCCAGCTCCACCGGGACAGTCAGATTCGAGCAGTACTTC	CASSTGTVRFEQYF
TRBV11-3	NA	TRBJ2-7	NA	13	TGTGCCAGCAGCTTAAGTTGGAGTTACGAGCAGTACTTC	CASSLSWSYEQYF
TRBV7-3	TRBD1	TRBJ2-1	NA	15	TGTGCCAGCAGCTTAGGGACAGCTACCTACAATGAGCAGTTCTTC	CASSLGTATYNEQFF
TRBV11-3	NA	TRBJ1-1	NA	14	TGTGCCAGCAGCCTCTCTTCTTTGAACACTGAAGCTTTCTTT	CASSLSSLNTEAFF
TRBV7-6	TRBD2	TRBJ2-1	NA	17	TGTGCCAGCAGCTTAGTGACGACTAGCGGGGGTTACAATGAGCAGTTCTTC	CASSLVTTSGGYNEQFF
TRBV4-2	TRBD2	TRBJ2-1	NA	15	TGTGCCAGCAGCCGATCCTCTAGCGGGGCAAATGAGCAGTTCTTC	CASSRSSSGANEQFF
TRBV11-2	TRBD2	TRBJ2-7	NA	17	TGTGCCAGCAGCTTGATAGGGTGGACTAGCGGGAGCTACGAGCAGTACTTC	CASSLIGWTSGSYEQYF
TRBV4-3	NA	TRBJ1-2	NA	14	TGCGCCAGCAGCCAAGAACCGGGGAACTATGGCTACACCTTC	CASSQEPGNYGYTF
TRBV30	NA	TRBJ1-2	few	11	TGTGCCTGGAGAGTCAGGGATGGCTACACCTTC	CAWRVRDGYTF
TRBV6-6	NA	TRBJ2-7	NA	11	TGTGCCGCTGGCATCTCCTACGAGCAGTACTTC	CAAGISYEQYF
TRBV7-2	NA	TRBJ2-7	NA	16	TGTGCCAGCAGCTTAGGACTAGGCATAAAACTTTACGAGCAGTACTTC	CASSLGLGIKLYEQYF
TRBV9	NA	TRBJ2-3	NA	15	TGTGCCAGCAGCGTAGGAGCGGGTAACACAGATACGCAGTATTTT	CASSVGAGNTDTQYF
TRBV2	NA	TRBJ1-2	NA	16	TGTGCCAGCAGATCCCTGGGACGCAGCCGGGGGGAGGGCTACACCTTC	CASRSLGRSRGEGYTF
TRBV6-2/TRBV6-3	NA	TRBJ2-2	NA	15	TGTGCCAGCAGTTACTCCCTATTCAACACCGGGGAGCTGTTTTTT	CASSYSLFNTGELFF
TRBV30	NA	TRBJ1-3	NA	13	TGTGCCTGGAGTGATGGGGGGAGAAACACCATATATTTT	CAWSDGGRNTIYF
TRBV7-2	NA	TRBJ2-5	NA	16	TGTGCCAGCAGCCCCCTTGGACCCCCGGGGTGGGAGACCCAGTACTTC	CASSPLGPPGWETQYF
TRBV5-4	TRBD2	TRBJ2-2	NA	18	TGTGCCAGCAGCTTGGTAACGGCGGGAGTACGGAACACCGGGGAGCTGTTTTTT	CASSLVTAGVRNTGELFF
TRBV28	NA	TRBJ1-1	NA	16	TGTGCCAGCAGTCATCTGGAAGGGGTCATGAACACTGAAGCTTTCTTT	CASSHLEGVMNTEAFF